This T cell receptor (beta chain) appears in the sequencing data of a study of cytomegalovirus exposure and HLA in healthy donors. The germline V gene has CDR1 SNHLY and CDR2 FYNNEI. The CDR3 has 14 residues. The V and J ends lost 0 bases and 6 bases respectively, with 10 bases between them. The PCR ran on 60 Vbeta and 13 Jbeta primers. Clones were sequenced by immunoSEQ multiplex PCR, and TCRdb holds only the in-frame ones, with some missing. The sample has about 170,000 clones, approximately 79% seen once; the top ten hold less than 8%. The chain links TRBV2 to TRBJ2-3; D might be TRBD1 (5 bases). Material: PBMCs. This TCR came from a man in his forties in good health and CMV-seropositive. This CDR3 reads CASSEAAGRDTQYF. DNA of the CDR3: TGTGCCAGCAGTGAAGCGGCAGGGCGCGATACGCAGTATTTT.